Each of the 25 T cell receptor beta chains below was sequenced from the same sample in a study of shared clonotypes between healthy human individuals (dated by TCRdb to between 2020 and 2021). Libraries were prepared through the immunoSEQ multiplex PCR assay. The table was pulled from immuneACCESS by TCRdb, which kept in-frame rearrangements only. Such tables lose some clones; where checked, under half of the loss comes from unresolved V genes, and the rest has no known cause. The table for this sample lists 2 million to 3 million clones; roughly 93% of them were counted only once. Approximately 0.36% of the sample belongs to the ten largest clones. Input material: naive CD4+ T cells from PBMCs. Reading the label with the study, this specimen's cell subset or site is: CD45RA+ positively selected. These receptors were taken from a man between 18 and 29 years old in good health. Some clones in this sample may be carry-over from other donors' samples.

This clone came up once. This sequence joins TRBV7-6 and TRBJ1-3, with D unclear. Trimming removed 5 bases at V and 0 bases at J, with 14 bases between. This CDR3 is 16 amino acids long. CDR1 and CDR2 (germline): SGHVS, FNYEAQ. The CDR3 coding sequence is TGTGCCAGCAGCCTGTCGACGAGCAGCTCTGGAAACACCATATATTTT. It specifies CASSLSTSSSGNTIYF.

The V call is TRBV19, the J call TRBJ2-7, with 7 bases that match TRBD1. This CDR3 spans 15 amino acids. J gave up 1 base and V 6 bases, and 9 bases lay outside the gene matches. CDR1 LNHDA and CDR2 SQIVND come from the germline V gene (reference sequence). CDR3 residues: CASSQKGAGSYEQYF. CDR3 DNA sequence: TGTGCCAGTAGCCAAAAGGGGGCGGGTTCCTACGAGCAGTACTTC.

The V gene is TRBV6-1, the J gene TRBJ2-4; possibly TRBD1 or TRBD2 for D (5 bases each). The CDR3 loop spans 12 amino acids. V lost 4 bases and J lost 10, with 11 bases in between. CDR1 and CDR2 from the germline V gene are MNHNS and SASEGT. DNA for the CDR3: TGTGCCAGCAGTGGGGACCCGAGAATTCAGTACTTC. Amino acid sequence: CASSGDPRIQYF.

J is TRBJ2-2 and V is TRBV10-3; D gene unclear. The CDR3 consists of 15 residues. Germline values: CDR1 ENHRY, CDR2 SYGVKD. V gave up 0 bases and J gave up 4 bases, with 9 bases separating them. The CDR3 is CAISESAVITGELFF. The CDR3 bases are TGTGCCATCAGTGAGTCGGCGGTGATCACCGGGGAGCTGTTTTTT.

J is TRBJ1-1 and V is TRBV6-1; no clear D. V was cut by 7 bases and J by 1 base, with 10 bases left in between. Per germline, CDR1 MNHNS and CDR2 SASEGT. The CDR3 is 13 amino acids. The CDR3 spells CASMPAWNTEAFF. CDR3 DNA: TGTGCCAGCATGCCGGCTTGGAACACTGAAGCTTTCTTT.

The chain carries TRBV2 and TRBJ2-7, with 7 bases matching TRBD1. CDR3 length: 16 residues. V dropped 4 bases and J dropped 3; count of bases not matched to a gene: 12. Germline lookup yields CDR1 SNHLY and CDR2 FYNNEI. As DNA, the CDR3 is TGTGCCAGCAGTGGGGGGAGTAGGACAGGCAGCTACGAGCAGTACTTC. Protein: CASSGGSRTGSYEQYF.

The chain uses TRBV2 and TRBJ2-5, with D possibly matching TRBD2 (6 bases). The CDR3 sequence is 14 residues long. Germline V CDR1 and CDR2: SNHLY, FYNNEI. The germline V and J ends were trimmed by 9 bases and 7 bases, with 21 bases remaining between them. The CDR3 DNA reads TGTGCCAGTACGGGACTGGCCATGTTGGGGACCCAGTACTTC. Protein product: CASTGLAMLGTQYF.

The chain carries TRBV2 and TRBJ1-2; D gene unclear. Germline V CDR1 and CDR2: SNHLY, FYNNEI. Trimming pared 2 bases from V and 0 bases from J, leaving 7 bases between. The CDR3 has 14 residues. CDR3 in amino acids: CASSERQTNYGYTF. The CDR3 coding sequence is TGTGCCAGCAGTGAACGGCAGACTAACTATGGCTACACCTTC. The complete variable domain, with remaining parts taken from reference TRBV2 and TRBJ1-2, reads EPEVTQTPSHQVTQMGQEVILRCVPISNHLYFYWYRQILGQKVEFLVSFYNNEISEKSEIFDDQFSVERPDGSNFTLKIRSTKLEDSAMYFCASSERQTNYGYTFGSGTRLTVV.

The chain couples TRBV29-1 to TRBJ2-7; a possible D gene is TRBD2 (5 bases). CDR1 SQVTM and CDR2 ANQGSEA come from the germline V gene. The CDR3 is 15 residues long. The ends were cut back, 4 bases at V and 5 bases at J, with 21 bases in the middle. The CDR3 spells CSVGGVATFPHEQYF. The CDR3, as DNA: TGCAGCGTTGGGGGAGTAGCTACCTTCCCCCACGAGCAGTACTTC.

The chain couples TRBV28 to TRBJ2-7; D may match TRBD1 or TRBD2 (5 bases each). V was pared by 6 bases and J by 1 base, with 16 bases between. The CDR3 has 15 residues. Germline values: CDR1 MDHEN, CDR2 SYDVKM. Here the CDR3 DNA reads TGTGCCAGCAGCCCAATTGGGACGGGTTCCTACGAGCAGTACTTC. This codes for CASSPIGTGSYEQYF.

CDR3 loop: CASSLSGRWSEQFF. The CDR3 bases are TGTGCCAGCAGTTTAAGCGGGAGATGGAGTGAGCAGTTCTTC. This sequence joins TRBV27 and TRBJ2-1; the match to TRBD2 covers 8 bases. The germline V gene encodes CDR1 MNHEY and CDR2 SMNVEV (reference sequence). The CDR3 totals 14 residues. Germline trimming cut 2 bases from V and 9 bases from J; bases unmatched to any gene: 6.

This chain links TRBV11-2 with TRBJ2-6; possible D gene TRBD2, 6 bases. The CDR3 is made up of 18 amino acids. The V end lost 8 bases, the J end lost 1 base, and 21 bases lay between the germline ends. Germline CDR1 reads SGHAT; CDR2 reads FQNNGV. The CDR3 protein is CASRQSQIGLSGANVLTF. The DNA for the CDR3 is TGTGCCAGCCGACAATCCCAGATAGGACTATCTGGGGCCAACGTCCTGACTTTC.

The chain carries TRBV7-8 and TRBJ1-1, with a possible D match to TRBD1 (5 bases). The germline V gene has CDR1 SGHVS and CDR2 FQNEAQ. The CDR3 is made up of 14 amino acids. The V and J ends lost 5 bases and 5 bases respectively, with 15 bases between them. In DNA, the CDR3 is TGTGCCAGCAGCAGATCAGGCGGGGGGACTGAAGCTTTCTTT. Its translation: CASSRSGGGTEAFF.

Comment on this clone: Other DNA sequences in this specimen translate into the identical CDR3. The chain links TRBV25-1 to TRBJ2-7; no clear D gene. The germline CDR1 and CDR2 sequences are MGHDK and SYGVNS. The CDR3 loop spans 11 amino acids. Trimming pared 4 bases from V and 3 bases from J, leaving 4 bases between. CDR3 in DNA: TGTGCCAGCAGTGCCAGCTACGAGCAGTACTTC. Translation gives CASSASYEQYF.

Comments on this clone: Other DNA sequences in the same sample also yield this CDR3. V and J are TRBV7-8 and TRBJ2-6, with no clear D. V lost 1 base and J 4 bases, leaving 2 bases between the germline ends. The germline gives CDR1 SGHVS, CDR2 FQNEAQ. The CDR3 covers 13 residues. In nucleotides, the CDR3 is TGTGCCAGCAGCTTAGGAGGGGCCAACGTCCTGACTTTC. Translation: CASSLGGANVLTF.

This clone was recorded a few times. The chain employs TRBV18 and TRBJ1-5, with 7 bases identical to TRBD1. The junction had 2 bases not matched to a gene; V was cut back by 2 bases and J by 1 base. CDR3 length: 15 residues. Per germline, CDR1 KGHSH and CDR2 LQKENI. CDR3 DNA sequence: TGTGCCAGCTCACCATTGGGACAGAGCAATCAGCCCCAGCATTTT. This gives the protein CASSPLGQSNQPQHF.

Written as DNA, the CDR3 is TGTGCCAGCAGTTCACCGGGACACCTAAGCACAGATACGCAGTATTTT. Its translation is CASSSPGHLSTDTQYF. The V and J genes are TRBV6-5 and TRBJ2-3; possibly TRBD1 for D (6 bases). V lost 4 bases to trimming and J lost 0 bases, with 14 bases between them. CDR1 and CDR2 from the germline V gene are MNHEY and SVGAGI. The CDR3 covers 16 residues.

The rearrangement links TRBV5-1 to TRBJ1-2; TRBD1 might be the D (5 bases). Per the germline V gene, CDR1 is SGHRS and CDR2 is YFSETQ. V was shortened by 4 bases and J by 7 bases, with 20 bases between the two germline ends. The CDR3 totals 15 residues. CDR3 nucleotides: TGCGCCAGCAGCAGCCGGGACTCCCAGGGAGGTGGCTACACCTTC. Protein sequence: CASSSRDSQGGGYTF.

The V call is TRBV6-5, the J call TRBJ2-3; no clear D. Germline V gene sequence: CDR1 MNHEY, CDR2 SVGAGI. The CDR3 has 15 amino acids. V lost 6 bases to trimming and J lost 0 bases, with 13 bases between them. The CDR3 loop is CASSADNPSTDTQYF. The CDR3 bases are TGTGCCAGCAGCGCCGACAATCCTAGCACAGATACGCAGTATTTT.

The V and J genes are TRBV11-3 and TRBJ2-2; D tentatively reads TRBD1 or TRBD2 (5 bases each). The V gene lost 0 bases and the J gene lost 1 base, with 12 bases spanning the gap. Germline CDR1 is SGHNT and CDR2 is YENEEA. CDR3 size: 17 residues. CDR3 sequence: CASSLDLWGRNTGELFF. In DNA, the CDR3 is TGTGCCAGCAGCTTAGATCTTTGGGGGAGGAACACCGGGGAGCTGTTTTTT. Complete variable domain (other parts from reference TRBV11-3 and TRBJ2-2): EAGVVQSPRYKIIEKKQPVAFWCNPISGHNTLYWYLQNLGQGPELLIRYENEEAVDDSQLPKDRFSAERLKGVDSTLKIQPAELGDSAVYLCASSLDLWGRNTGELFFGEGSRLTVL.

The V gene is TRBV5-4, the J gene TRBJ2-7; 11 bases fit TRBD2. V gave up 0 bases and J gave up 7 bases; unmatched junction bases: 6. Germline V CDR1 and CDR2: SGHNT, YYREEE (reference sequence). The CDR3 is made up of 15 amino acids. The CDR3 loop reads CASSLVSGRVREQYF. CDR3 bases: TGTGCCAGCAGCTTGGTTAGCGGGAGGGTCCGGGAGCAGTACTTC.

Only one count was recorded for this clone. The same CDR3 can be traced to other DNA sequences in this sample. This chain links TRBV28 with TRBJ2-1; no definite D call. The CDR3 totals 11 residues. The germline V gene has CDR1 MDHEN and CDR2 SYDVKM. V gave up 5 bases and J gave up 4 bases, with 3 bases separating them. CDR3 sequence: CASSLYNEQFF. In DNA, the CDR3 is TGTGCCAGCAGTCTTTACAATGAGCAGTTCTTC.

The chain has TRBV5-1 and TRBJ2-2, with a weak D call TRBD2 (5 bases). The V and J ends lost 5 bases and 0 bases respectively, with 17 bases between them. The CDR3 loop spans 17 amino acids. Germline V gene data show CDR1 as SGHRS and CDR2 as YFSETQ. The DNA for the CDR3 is TGCGCCAGCAGGAGGGTCGGTGAGGTCGCGAACACCGGGGAGCTGTTTTTT. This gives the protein CASRRVGEVANTGELFF.

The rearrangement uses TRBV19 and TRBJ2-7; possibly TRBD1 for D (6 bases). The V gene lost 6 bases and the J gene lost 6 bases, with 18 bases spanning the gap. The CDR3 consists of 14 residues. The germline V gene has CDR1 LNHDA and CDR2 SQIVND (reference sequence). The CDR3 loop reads CASSIRRDTLEQYF. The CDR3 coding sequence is TGTGCCAGTAGCATCCGCCGGGACACCCTCGAGCAGTACTTC. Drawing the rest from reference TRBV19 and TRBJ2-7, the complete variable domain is DGGITQSPKYLFRKEGQNVTLSCEQNLNHDAMYWYRQDPGQGLRLIYYSQIVNDFQKGDIAEGYSVSREKKESFPLTVTSAQKNPTAFYLCASSIRRDTLEQYFGPGTRLTVT.

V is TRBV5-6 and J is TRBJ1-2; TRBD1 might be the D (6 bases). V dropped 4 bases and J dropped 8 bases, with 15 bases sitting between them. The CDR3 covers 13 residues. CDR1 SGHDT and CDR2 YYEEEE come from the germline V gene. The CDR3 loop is CASSLGGAYGYTF. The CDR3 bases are TGTGCCAGCAGCCTCGGGGGGGCGTACGGCTACACCTTC.